These 4 T cell receptor beta chains were all obtained from the same sample, sequenced in a study of shared clonotypes between healthy human individuals. Clones were sequenced by immunoSEQ multiplex PCR, and TCRdb holds only the in-frame ones, with some missing. Found here are millions of clones, 85% to 95% of them singletons; the top ten hold 0.14%. Material: naive CD4+ T cells sorted from blood. The sample's subset: CD45RA+ positively selected. The source of these receptors is a man aged 18 to 30 in good health.

Turning to this clone: Other nucleotide sequences in the sample specify the same CDR3. Written as DNA, the CDR3 is TGTGCCAGCAGTTACGTAGCGGATACGCAGTATTTT. It yields the protein CASSYVADTQYF. The J gene is TRBJ2-3, the V gene TRBV6-6; D is possibly TRBD2 (5 bases). Germline V gene sequence: CDR1 MNHNY, CDR2 SVGAGI (reference sequence). Trimming shortened V by 2 bases and J by 6 bases, and 6 bases separated the two germline ends. This CDR3 has 12 residues.

The rearrangement links TRBV23-1 to TRBJ1-5; D is unresolved. TRBV23-1 is an open reading frame whose function is uncertain. Trimming stripped 4 bases from V and 2 bases from J, with 15 bases between. This CDR3 is 16 amino acids long. The CDR3 is CASSPGPDNGNQPQHF. The CDR3 region has the DNA TGCGCCAGCAGTCCGGGTCCCGATAATGGCAATCAGCCCCAGCATTTT.

This rearrangement joins TRBV6-6 to TRBJ1-6; D gene ambiguous. Germline CDR1 and CDR2: MNHNY and SVGAGI (reference sequence). The V and J ends lost 2 bases and 8 bases respectively, with 7 bases between them. The CDR3 runs 13 residues. This CDR3 is CASSYGSDSPLHF. The CDR3 DNA follows: TGTGCCAGCAGTTACGGCTCGGATTCACCCCTCCACTTT.

The chain is built from TRBV7-2 and TRBJ2-7; D perhaps matches TRBD2 (6 bases). Germline values: CDR1 SGHTA, CDR2 FQGNSA. V lost 5 bases and J lost 1, with 12 bases in between. The CDR3 consists of 14 residues. CDR3: CASSVGGVSYEQYF. Written as DNA, the CDR3 is TGTGCCAGCAGCGTCGGGGGAGTGTCCTACGAGCAGTACTTC. Looking up the rest from reference TRBV7-2 and TRBJ2-7 gives the full variable domain: GAGVSQSPSNKVTEKGKDVELRCDPISGHTALYWYRQSLGQGLEFLIYFQGNSAPDKSGLPSDRFSAERTGGSVSTLTIQRTQQEDSAVYLCASSVGGVSYEQYFGPGTRLTVT.